The 27 T cell receptor beta chains in this list originate from one sample, sequenced in a study of blood T cell repertoires in COVID-19. The method was immunoSEQ multiplex PCR; TCRdb's version includes in-frame clones alone and lacks a portion of them. The repertoire holds approximately 120,000 clones, with over 60% as singletons. The specimen sequenced was peripheral blood. Source of these receptors: a human donor in a cohort sampled during active or convalescent COVID-19.

The chain combines TRBV28 with TRBJ1-2, with D maybe TRBD1 (6 bases). The V end was cut by 2 bases, the J end by 4 bases, with 11 bases between. CDR3 length equals 14 residues. In germline, CDR1 is MDHEN, CDR2 SYDVKM. CDR3 bases: TGTGCCAGCAGTTTAACTAGGGGGGGCTATGGCTACACCTTC. Its translation: CASSLTRGGYGYTF.

This chain links TRBV4-3 with TRBJ1-3; D is unresolved. The germline V gene encodes CDR1 LGHNA and CDR2 YSLEER. This CDR3 has 16 amino acids. The V and J ends lost 0 bases and 2 bases respectively, with 11 bases between them. For the CDR3, the DNA is TGCGCCAGCAGCCAAGAATTCCGACACACTGGAAACACCATATATTTT. Translated, it gives CASSQEFRHTGNTIYF.

The rearrangement uses TRBV18 and TRBJ2-3; tentatively, D is TRBD2 (5 bases). The CDR3 runs to 16 residues. Looked up from germline, CDR1 is KGHSH and CDR2 is LQKENI. The V gene lost 6 bases and the J gene lost 2 bases, with 18 bases spanning the gap. CDR3 in DNA: TGTGCCAGCTCGTTCGGACTGGCCTACAACACAGATACGCAGTATTTT. This gives the protein CASSFGLAYNTDTQYF.

J is TRBJ1-6 and V is TRBV14, with TRBD1 identical over 9 bases. With 6 bases clipped from V and 9 bases from J, the junction kept 12 bases outside the gene matches. Germline V lookup: CDR1 SGHDN, CDR2 FVKESK. This CDR3 region has 16 residues. The CDR3 sequence: CASSLQGARFGSPLHF. CDR3 sequence (DNA): TGTGCCAGCAGTTTACAGGGGGCGAGGTTTGGTTCACCCCTCCACTTT.

This clone was picked up a small number of times. The chain is built from TRBV19 and TRBJ1-1; no firm D call. This CDR3 has 10 amino acids. The V gene lost 6 bases and the J gene lost 11 bases, with 10 bases spanning the gap. Germline lookup yields CDR1 LNHDA and CDR2 SQIVND (reference sequence). The CDR3 nucleotides read TGTGCCAGTAGGAGGGAACGGGCTTTCTTT. It encodes CASRRERAFF.

The chain couples TRBV4-1 to TRBJ1-4; 9 nucleotides align to TRBD1. This CDR3 has 14 residues. Per the germline V gene, CDR1 is MGHRA and CDR2 is YSYEKL. V lost 4 bases to trimming and J lost 12 bases; unmatched junction nucleotides: 9. The CDR3 protein is CASSRRDREYELFF. In DNA, the CDR3 is TGCGCCAGCAGCCGCCGGGACAGGGAGTACGAACTGTTTTTT.

CDR3 residues: CASSSGITRNTEAFF. As DNA, the CDR3 is TGCGCCAGCAGCTCGGGGATAACGAGGAACACTGAAGCTTTCTTT. V is TRBV5-1 and J is TRBJ1-1, with D hard to call. Trimming removed 3 bases from V and 1 base from J, with 13 bases in between. The CDR3 extends over 15 amino acids. Per germline, CDR1 SGHRS and CDR2 YFSETQ.

V usage is TRBV11-2 and J usage is TRBJ1-1; 8 bases are shared with TRBD1. Per germline, CDR1 SGHAT and CDR2 FQNNGV. The CDR3 covers 13 residues. V trimming: 4 bases; J trimming: 7 bases; junction bases outside the gene matches: 5. The CDR3 DNA is TGTGCCAGCAGCTCACAGGGGGTGGGTGAAGCTTTCTTT. Amino acid sequence: CASSSQGVGEAFF.

This chain joins TRBV9 and TRBJ2-3; 14 bases map to TRBD2. The CDR3 totals 17 residues. From germline, CDR1 is SGDLS and CDR2 YYNGEE. Unmatched junction bases numbered 8, after V lost 3 bases and J lost 5 bases. CDR3 region: CASSEPRLAGGVDTQYF. The CDR3 DNA sequence: TGTGCCAGCAGCGAGCCCCGACTAGCGGGAGGGGTAGATACGCAGTATTTT.

V usage is TRBV28 and J usage is TRBJ1-5, with TRBD1 as a possible D gene (5 bases). Germline V gene data show CDR1 as MDHEN and CDR2 as SYDVKM. The CDR3 loop spans 15 amino acids. Between the trimmed V and J ends, which lost 6 bases and 5 bases, there was a span of 17 bases. CDR3 residues: CASRPPGESYQPQHF. Here the CDR3 DNA reads TGTGCCAGCAGGCCGCCGGGGGAATCTTATCAGCCCCAGCATTTT.

This clone has more than one count but fewer than ten. This chain uses TRBV19 with TRBJ1-4; a possible D gene is TRBD1 (6 bases). V was pared by 6 bases and J by 0 bases, with 11 bases between. In germline, CDR1 is LNHDA, CDR2 SQIVND (reference sequence). The CDR3 spans 15 residues. CDR3 sequence: CASSWGGPTNEKLFF. The CDR3 coding sequence is TGTGCCAGTAGCTGGGGGGGCCCAACTAATGAAAAACTGTTTTTT.

This clone was counted between two and nine times. This chain connects TRBV19 to TRBJ2-7; tentative D call: TRBD2 (5 bases). Germline loops: CDR1 LNHDA, CDR2 SQIVND (reference sequence). The CDR3 is made up of 14 amino acids. Trimming stripped 7 bases from V and 6 bases from J, with 19 bases between. The DNA of the CDR3 is TGTGCCAGTACCCCCTCCTCCGGAGGTGCCGAGCAGTACTTC. It yields the protein CASTPSSGGAEQYF.

V usage is TRBV11-1 and J usage is TRBJ2-1, with a possible D match to TRBD2 (5 bases). V lost 2 bases, J lost 8 bases, and 13 bases lay in between. The CDR3 sequence is 14 residues long. Germline CDR1 and CDR2: SGHAT and FQDESV (reference sequence). The CDR3 DNA is TGTGCCAGCAGCTTACTCCTAGCTTCTGATGAGCAGTTCTTC. Protein product: CASSLLLASDEQFF.

The CDR3 loop reads CASSLESGRVTYEQYF. The CDR3 DNA follows: TGCGCCAGCAGCCTAGAGAGCGGGAGGGTAACCTACGAGCAGTACTTC. The rearrangement links TRBV5-1 to TRBJ2-7; the match to TRBD2 covers 10 bases. This CDR3 has 16 amino acids. Germline CDR1 SGHRS, CDR2 YFSETQ. V shed 4 bases, J shed 2 bases, and the junction held 9 bases outside the gene matches.

V is TRBV4-3 and J is TRBJ1-2; TRBD1 matches 8 bases. The junction had 9 bases not matched to a gene; V was cut back by 1 base and J by 2 bases. Germline lookup yields CDR1 LGHNA and CDR2 YSLEER. This CDR3 spans 17 amino acids. The CDR3 sequence is CASSQVPTGVGNYGYTF. For the CDR3, the DNA is TGCGCCAGCAGCCAAGTACCGACAGGGGTCGGGAACTATGGCTACACCTTC.

V and J are TRBV9 and TRBJ2-7, with 16 positions matching TRBD2. Germline trimming cut 0 bases from V and 2 bases from J; bases unmatched to any gene: 5. The V gene's germline CDR1 is SGDLS and CDR2 YYNGEE. CDR3 size: 18 residues. This CDR3 is CASSVAGTSGRAPYEQYF. The CDR3 region has the DNA TGTGCCAGCAGCGTAGCCGGGACTAGCGGGAGGGCTCCCTACGAGCAGTACTTC.

This sequence joins TRBV6-2 or TRBV6-3 and TRBJ2-7; 7 bases are shared with TRBD1. With V trimmed by 2 bases and J by 2 bases, 9 bases remained unmatched. CDR1 MNHEY and CDR2 SVGEGT come from the germline V gene. CDR3 length: 16 amino acids. CDR3 bases: TGTGCCAGCAGTTACCCCGGGACAGCGGATCCCTACGAGCAGTACTTC. This translates into CASSYPGTADPYEQYF.

The chain couples TRBV5-4 to TRBJ1-2, with a possible D match to TRBD1 (5 bases). The germline V gene encodes CDR1 SGHNT and CDR2 YYREEE (reference sequence). The germline V and J ends were trimmed by 0 bases and 1 base, with 13 bases remaining between them. The CDR3 is 16 amino acids. DNA for the CDR3: TGTGCCAGCAGCTTGGGAGCAGGGAATTTTAACTATGGCTACACCTTC. This gives the protein CASSLGAGNFNYGYTF.

V gene TRBV28 combines with J gene TRBJ2-7, with 8 positions matching TRBD2. The V and J ends lost 5 bases and 4 bases, in that order; junction bases with no gene match: 16. The CDR3 is 17 amino acids. Germline V CDR1 and CDR2: MDHEN, SYDVKM. The CDR3 protein is CASSPTQLAVMLYEQYF. Written as DNA, the CDR3 is TGTGCCAGCAGTCCTACTCAACTAGCGGTCATGTTGTACGAGCAGTACTTC. Full variable domain (outside the CDR3, taken from reference TRBV28 and TRBJ2-7): DVKVTQSSRYLVKRTGEKVFLECVQDMDHENMFWYRQDPGLGLRLIYFSYDVKMKEKGDIPEGYSVSREKKERFSLILESASTNQTSMYLCASSPTQLAVMLYEQYFGPGTRLTVT.

The gene calls are TRBV19 and TRBJ2-7, with TRBD1 matching over 10 bases. Germline V lookup: CDR1 LNHDA, CDR2 SQIVND (reference sequence). The ends lost 6 bases at V and 3 bases at J; junction bases unmatched: 5. This CDR3 is built from 14 residues. CDR3 residues: CASRTGGANYEQYF. The CDR3 bases are TGTGCCAGTAGGACAGGGGGCGCGAACTACGAGCAGTACTTC.

This clone appeared a few times. V and J are TRBV30 and TRBJ2-1; D ambiguous. CDR1 and CDR2 from the germline V gene are GTSNPN and SVGIG (reference sequence). V lost 3 bases and J lost 7, with 19 bases in between. The CDR3 is made up of 15 amino acids. CDR3 sequence reads: CAWRHSFQWWNEQFF. The CDR3 nucleotides read TGTGCCTGGAGGCATAGCTTCCAATGGTGGAATGAGCAGTTCTTC.

This chain links TRBV4-1 with TRBJ2-1; 10 bases align to TRBD2. Germline V CDR1 and CDR2: MGHRA, YSYEKL. CDR3 length: 20 amino acids. V lost 0 bases and J lost 0; bases outside the gene matches: 11. As DNA, the CDR3 is TGCGCCAGCAGCCAAGATAAGGGTAGCGGGGGGTATCGCTCCTACAATGAGCAGTTCTTC. Protein product: CASSQDKGSGGYRSYNEQFF.

The V call is TRBV20-1, the J call TRBJ2-1; 13 nucleotides align to TRBD2. The CDR3 is 13 residues long. Unmatched junction bases numbered 8, after V lost 3 bases and J lost 15 bases. CDR1 DFQATT and CDR2 SNEGSKA come from the germline V gene (reference sequence). The CDR3 protein is CSASGLAGVPWFF. The CDR3 bases are TGCAGTGCTAGTGGACTAGCGGGAGTCCCATGGTTCTTC.

This clone came up once. The chain has TRBV3-1 (or the pseudogene TRBV3-2) and TRBJ2-7; 7 bases are a match to TRBD1. The germline V gene encodes CDR1 LGHDT and CDR2 YNNKEL (reference sequence). The CDR3 has 14 residues. Trimming at V came to 1 base and at J to 6 bases, leaving 6 bases not matched to a gene. CDR3 in amino acids: CASSQGTGKGEQYF. CDR3 DNA: TGTGCCAGCAGCCAAGGGACAGGTAAGGGCGAGCAGTACTTC.

The rearrangement joins TRBV7-2 to TRBJ2-3; 9 bases are shared with TRBD1. Germline CDR1 reads SGHTA; CDR2 reads FQGNSA. V trimming: 5 bases; J trimming: 3 bases; junction bases outside the gene matches: 6. The CDR3 is made up of 15 amino acids. The CDR3 protein is CASSKGQGGTDTQYF. CDR3 in DNA: TGTGCCAGCAGCAAGGGACAGGGTGGAACAGATACGCAGTATTTT.

This sequence joins TRBV7-2 and TRBJ2-7; tentative D call: TRBD2 (5 bases). Germline CDR1 and CDR2: SGHTA and FQGNSA. The CDR3 runs 13 residues. Between the trimmed V and J ends, which lost 5 bases and 0 bases, there was a span of 8 bases. The CDR3 nucleotides read TGTGCCAGCAGCCACCGGGGCTCCTACGAGCAGTACTTC. Amino acids: CASSHRGSYEQYF.

The chain joins TRBV19 to TRBJ2-7; maybe TRBD2 (6 bases). CDR3 length: 14 residues. Per the germline V gene, CDR1 is LNHDA and CDR2 is SQIVND (reference sequence). V was clipped by 4 bases and J by 6 bases, with 16 bases between them. Here the CDR3 DNA reads TGTGCCAGTAGTACCTCCCGGGACTCGTCCGAGCAGTACTTC. Encoded protein: CASSTSRDSSEQYF.